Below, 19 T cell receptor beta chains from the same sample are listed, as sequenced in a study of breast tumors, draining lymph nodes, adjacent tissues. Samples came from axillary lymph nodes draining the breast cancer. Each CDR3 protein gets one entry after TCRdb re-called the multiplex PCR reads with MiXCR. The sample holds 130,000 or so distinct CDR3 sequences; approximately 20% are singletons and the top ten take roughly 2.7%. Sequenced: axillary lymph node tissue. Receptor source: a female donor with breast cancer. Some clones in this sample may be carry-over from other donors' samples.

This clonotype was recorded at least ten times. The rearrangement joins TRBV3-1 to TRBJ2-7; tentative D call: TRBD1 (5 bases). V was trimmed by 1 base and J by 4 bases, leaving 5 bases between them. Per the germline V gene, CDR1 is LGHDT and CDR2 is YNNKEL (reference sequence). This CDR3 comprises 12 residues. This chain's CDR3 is CASSQGQYEQYF. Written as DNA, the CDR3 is TGTGCCAGCAGCCAAGGACAGTACGAGCAGTACTTC.

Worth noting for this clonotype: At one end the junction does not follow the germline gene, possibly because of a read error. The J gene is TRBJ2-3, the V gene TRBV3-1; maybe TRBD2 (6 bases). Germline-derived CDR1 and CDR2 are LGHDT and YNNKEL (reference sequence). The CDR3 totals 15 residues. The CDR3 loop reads CASSQVSGSTDTQYF. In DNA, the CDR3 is TGTGCCAGCAGCCAAGTTAGCGGTAGCACAGATACGCAGTACTTT.

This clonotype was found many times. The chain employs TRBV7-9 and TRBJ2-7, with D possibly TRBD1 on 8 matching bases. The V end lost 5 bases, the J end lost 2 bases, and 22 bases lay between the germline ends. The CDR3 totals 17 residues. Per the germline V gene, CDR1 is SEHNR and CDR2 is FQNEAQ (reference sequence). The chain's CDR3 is CASSHGTGAGRAYEQYF. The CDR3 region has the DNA TGTGCCAGCAGCCACGGGACAGGCGCTGGGAGGGCCTACGAGCAGTACTTC. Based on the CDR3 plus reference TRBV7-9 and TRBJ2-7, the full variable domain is DTGVSQNPRHKITKRGQNVTFRCDPISEHNRLYWYRQTLGQGPEFLTYFQNEAQLEKSRLLSDRFSAERPKGSFSTLEIQRTEQGDSAMYLCASSHGTGAGRAYEQYFGPGTRLTVT.

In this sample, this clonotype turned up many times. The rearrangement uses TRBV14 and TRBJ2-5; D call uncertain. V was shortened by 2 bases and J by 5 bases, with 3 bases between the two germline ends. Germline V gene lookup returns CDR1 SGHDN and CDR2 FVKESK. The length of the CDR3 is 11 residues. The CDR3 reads CASSQLETQYF. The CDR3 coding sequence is TGTGCCAGCAGCCAATTGGAGACCCAGTACTTC.

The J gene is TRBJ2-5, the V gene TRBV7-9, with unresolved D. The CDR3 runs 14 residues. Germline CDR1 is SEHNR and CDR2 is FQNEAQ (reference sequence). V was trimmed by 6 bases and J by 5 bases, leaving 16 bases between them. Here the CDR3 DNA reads TGTGCCAGCAGTACCGCTCGGAGTTGGGAGACCCAGTACTTC. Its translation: CASSTARSWETQYF.

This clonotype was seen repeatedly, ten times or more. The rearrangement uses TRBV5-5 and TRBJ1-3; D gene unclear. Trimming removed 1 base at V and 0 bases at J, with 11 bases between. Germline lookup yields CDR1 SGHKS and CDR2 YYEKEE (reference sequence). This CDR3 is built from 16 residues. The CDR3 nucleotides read TGTGCCAGCAGCTTGCCTCGATCAGACTCTGGAAACACCATATATTTT. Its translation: CASSLPRSDSGNTIYF.

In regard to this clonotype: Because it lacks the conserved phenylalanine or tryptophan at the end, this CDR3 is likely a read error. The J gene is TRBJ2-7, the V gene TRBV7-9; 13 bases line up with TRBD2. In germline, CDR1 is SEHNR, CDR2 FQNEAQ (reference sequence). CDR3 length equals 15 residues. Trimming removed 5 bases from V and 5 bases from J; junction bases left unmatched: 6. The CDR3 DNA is TGTGCCAGCAGCGCCGGACTAGCGGGAGTCGACGAGCAGTACCTC. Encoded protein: CASSAGLAGVDEQYL.

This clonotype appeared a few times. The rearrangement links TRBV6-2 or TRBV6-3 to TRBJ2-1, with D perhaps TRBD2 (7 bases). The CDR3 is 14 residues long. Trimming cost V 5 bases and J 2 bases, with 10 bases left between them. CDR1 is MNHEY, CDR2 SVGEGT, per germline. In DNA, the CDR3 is TGTGCCAGCAGTCGGCGGGGGCCCTACAATGAGCAGTTCTTC. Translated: CASSRRGPYNEQFF.

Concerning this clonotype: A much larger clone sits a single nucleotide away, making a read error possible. For the CDR3, the DNA is TGTGCCAGCAGTGAATATAAGGGACGGGGGATCTATGGCTACACCTTC. This encodes CASSEYKGRGIYGYTF. V is TRBV25-1 and J is TRBJ1-2; the D gene is possibly TRBD1 (5 bases). CDR3 length equals 16 residues. The ends were cut back, 0 bases at V and 4 bases at J, with 15 bases in the middle. The germline CDR1 and CDR2 sequences are MGHDK and SYGVNS.

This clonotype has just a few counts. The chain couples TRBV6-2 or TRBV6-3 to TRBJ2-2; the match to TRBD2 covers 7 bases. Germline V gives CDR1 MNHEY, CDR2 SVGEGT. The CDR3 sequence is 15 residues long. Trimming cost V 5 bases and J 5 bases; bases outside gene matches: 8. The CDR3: CASSRTAGETGELFF. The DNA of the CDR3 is TGTGCCAGCAGTCGGACGGCGGGAGAAACCGGGGAGCTGTTTTTT.

CDR3 in DNA: TGTGCCAGCAGCGCCGGACTCGTCAATACGCAGTATTTT. It codes for CASSAGLVNTQYF. This chain uses TRBV7-8 with TRBJ2-3; TRBD2 is a possible D gene (5 bases). This CDR3 comprises 13 residues. V was trimmed by 5 bases and J by 7 bases, leaving 13 bases between them. Germline V gene sequence: CDR1 SGHVS, CDR2 FQNEAQ.

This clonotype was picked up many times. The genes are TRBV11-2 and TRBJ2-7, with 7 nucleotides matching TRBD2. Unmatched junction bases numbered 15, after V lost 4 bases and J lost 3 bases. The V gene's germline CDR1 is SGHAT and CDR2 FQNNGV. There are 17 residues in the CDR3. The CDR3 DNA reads TGTGCCAGCAGCTACGGGGAGGGCTTTACGGGTTACTACGAGCAGTACTTC. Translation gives CASSYGEGFTGYYEQYF.

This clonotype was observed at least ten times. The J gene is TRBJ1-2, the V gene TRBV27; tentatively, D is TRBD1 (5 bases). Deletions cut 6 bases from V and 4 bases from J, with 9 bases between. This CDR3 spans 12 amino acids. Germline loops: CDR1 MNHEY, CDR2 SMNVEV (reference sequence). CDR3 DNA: TGTGCCAGCAGGGGACGGGTCTATGGCTACACCTTC. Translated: CASRGRVYGYTF.

CDR3 in amino acids: CASSLKGGGSPYNEQFF. In DNA, the CDR3 is TGTGCCAGCAGCTTGAAGGGGGGCGGCAGCCCCTACAATGAGCAGTTCTTC. The chain is built from TRBV11-2 and TRBJ2-1; possibly TRBD1 or TRBD2 for D (6 bases each). Per germline, CDR1 SGHAT and CDR2 FQNNGV. V lost 3 bases to trimming and J lost 2 bases, with 17 bases between them. The CDR3 covers 17 residues.

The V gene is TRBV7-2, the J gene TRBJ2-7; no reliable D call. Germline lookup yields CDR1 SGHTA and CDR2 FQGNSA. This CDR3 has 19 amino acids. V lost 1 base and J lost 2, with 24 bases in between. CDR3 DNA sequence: TGTGCCAGCAGCTTAGGCCGAACAGACACGAGGTTAAAAACCTACGAGCAGTACTTC. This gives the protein CASSLGRTDTRLKTYEQYF.

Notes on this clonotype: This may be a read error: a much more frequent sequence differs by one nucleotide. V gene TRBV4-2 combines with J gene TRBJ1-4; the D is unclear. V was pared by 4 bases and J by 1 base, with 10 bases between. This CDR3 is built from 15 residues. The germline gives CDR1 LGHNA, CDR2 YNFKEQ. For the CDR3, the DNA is TGTGCCAGCAGCCGAGAAACAGTAACTAATGAAAAACTGTTTTTT. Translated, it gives CASSRETVTNEKLFF.

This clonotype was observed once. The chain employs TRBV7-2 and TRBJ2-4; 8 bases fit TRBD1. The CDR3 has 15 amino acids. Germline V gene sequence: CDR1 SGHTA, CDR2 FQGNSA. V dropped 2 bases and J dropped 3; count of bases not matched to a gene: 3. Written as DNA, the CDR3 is TGTGCCAGCAGCTTATCAGGGGGCGGCAAAAACATTCAGTACTTC. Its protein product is CASSLSGGGKNIQYF.

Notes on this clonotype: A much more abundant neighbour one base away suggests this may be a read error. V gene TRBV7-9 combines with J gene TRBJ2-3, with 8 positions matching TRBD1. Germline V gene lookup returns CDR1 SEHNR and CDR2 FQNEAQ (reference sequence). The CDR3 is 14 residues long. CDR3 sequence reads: CASSPGQGGDTQCF. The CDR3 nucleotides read TGTGCCAGCAGCCCTGGACAGGGCGGGGATACGCAGTGTTTT.

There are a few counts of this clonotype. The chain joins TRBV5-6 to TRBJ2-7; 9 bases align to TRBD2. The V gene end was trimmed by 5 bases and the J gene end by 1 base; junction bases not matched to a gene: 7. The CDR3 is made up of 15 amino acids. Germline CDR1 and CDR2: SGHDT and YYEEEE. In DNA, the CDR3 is TGTGCCAGCAGTTCTATAGCGGGAGATTCCTACGAGCAGTACTTC. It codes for CASSSIAGDSYEQYF.